This TCR beta chain comes out of a study of T-cell reconstitution after alpha-beta-depleted transplantation in children. Per germline, CDR1 LGHNA and CDR2 YSLEER. Deletions cut 0 bases from V and 5 bases from J, with 19 bases between. This CDR3 is built from 17 residues. During its preparation, the TCRbeta library received unique molecular identifiers. TCRdb reprocessed the PCR reads via MiXCR and lists one record per CDR3 protein. In the table there are just under 350,000 distinct CDR3 sequences, under 20% of which are singletons. The sequenced sample was PBMCs, mostly from graft donor cells, obtained 360 days after TCRalphabeta/CD19-depleted stem cell transplant. The TCR sequence derives from a male patient under 10 years old who had a stem cell transplant for acute lymphoblastic leukemia, so the T cells may come from the graft donor. The chain couples TRBV4-3 to TRBJ2-5, with D perhaps assigned TRBD1 or TRBD2 (6 bases each). The CDR3 DNA is TGCGCCAGCAGCCAAGATGTCGGGGGCGACGGAGGGGAGACCCAGTACTTC. Translation gives CASSQDVGGDGGETQYF.